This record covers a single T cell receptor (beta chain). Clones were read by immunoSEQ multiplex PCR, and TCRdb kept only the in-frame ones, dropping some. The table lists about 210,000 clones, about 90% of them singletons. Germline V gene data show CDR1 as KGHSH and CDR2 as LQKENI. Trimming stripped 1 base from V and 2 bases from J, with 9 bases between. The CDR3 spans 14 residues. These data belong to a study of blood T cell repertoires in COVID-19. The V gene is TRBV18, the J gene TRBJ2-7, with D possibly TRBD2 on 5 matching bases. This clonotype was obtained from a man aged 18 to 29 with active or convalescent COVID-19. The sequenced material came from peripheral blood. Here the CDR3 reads CASSPRGATYEQYF. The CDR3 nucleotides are TGTGCCAGCTCACCACGGGGAGCCACCTACGAGCAGTACTTC.